Below are 22 T cell receptor beta chains sequenced from a single sample in a study of T-cell reconstitution after alpha-beta-depleted transplantation in children. A TCRbeta library incorporating unique molecular identifiers was prepared. TCRdb fed the PCR reads into MiXCR, producing one record per CDR3 protein. Of around 300,000 distinct CDR3 sequences listed, around 9.1% were seen once; the top ten hold less than 9%. The sample consisted of PBMCs, taken before TCRalphabeta/CD19-depleted stem cell transplant. All receptors derive from a boy younger than two with acute myeloid leukemia, due to receive a stem cell transplant.

This clonotype has ten or more counts. This chain links TRBV7-8 with TRBJ1-5; D ambiguous. Germline-derived CDR1 and CDR2 are SGHVS and FQNEAQ. The CDR3 loop spans 16 amino acids. V was pared by 0 bases and J by 2 bases, with 11 bases between. This CDR3 is CASSLAGGAGNQPQHF. The CDR3 coding sequence is TGTGCCAGCAGCTTAGCAGGAGGAGCTGGCAATCAGCCCCAGCATTTT.

This clonotype was observed at least ten times. V gene TRBV7-8 combines with J gene TRBJ2-3; D gene uncertain. The CDR3 loop spans 13 amino acids. V lost 3 bases, J lost 2 bases, and 6 bases lay in between. Germline lookup yields CDR1 SGHVS and CDR2 FQNEAQ. This CDR3 is CASSFSNTDTQYF. The CDR3 nucleotides are TGTGCCAGCAGCTTCTCAAACACAGATACGCAGTATTTT.

The genes are TRBV12-3 or TRBV12-4 and TRBJ2-7; D is unresolved. The CDR3 has 17 amino acids. The CDR3 nucleotides read TGTACCTTCAGTTTAGCCGGTTCCTTTGTTGGGACCTACGAGCAGTACTTC. This gives the protein CTFSLAGSFVGTYEQYF.

This clonotype was recorded at least ten times. This chain joins TRBV5-1 and TRBJ2-7; D is unclear. This CDR3 is built from 14 residues. V lost 1 base and J lost 3, with 11 bases in between. Germline CDR1 is SGHRS and CDR2 is YFSETQ. The DNA for the CDR3 is TGCGCCAGCAGCTTGAAGGGCGAGTACTACGAGCAGTACTTC. This translates into CASSLKGEYYEQYF.

This clonotype was detected only once. In DNA, the CDR3 is TGTGCCATCAGTGGAGGAGGAGTCAATGAGCAGTTCTTC. Amino acid sequence: CAISGGGVNEQFF. The chain recombines TRBV10-3 with TRBJ2-1, with D possibly TRBD2 on 5 matching bases. This CDR3 region has 13 residues. The V and J ends lost 4 bases and 6 bases respectively, with 10 bases between them. CDR1 is ENHRY and CDR2 is SYGVKD in the germline V gene.

This clonotype has at least ten counts. V usage is TRBV6-5 and J usage is TRBJ2-3; D unclear. Per germline, CDR1 MNHEY and CDR2 SVGAGI. The V end was cut by 8 bases, the J end by 7 bases, with 10 bases between. CDR3 length: 11 amino acids. The CDR3 nucleotides are TGTGCCAGCCAAAGGCGGAATACGCAGTATTTT. As protein: CASQRRNTQYF.

This clonotype has a handful of counts. Here the CDR3 reads CACRGTVGGWNTGELFF. The CDR3 DNA is TGTGCCTGCCGGGGGACAGTAGGGGGCTGGAACACCGGGGAGCTGTTTTTT. The chain is built from TRBV30 and TRBJ2-2, with D tentatively TRBD1 (7 bases). Per the germline V gene, CDR1 is GTSNPN and CDR2 is SVGIG (reference sequence). The CDR3 sequence is 17 residues long. V lost 6 bases and J 1 base, leaving 21 bases between the germline ends.

This clonotype has a count of ten or more. The chain joins TRBV29-1 to TRBJ2-2; 8 nucleotides line up with TRBD2. V lost 6 bases to trimming and J lost 2 bases; unmatched junction nucleotides: 5. The CDR3 contains 14 residues. Germline V gene lookup returns CDR1 SQVTM and CDR2 ANQGSEA. The CDR3 spells CSVGLAHNTGELFF. The CDR3 DNA reads TGCAGCGTCGGACTAGCCCATAACACCGGGGAGCTGTTTTTT.

This clonotype was seen many times. V is TRBV18 and J is TRBJ1-5; D is perhaps TRBD1 (5 bases). The CDR3 totals 13 residues. V dropped 6 bases and J dropped 3 bases, with 9 bases sitting between them. From germline, CDR1 is KGHSH and CDR2 LQKENI. The DNA of the CDR3 is TGTGCCAGCTCTGGGGGGGACAATCAGCCCCAGCATTTT. Encoded protein: CASSGGDNQPQHF.

In this sample, this clonotype turned up many times. The rearrangement joins TRBV6-1 to TRBJ2-7, with unresolved D. Per the germline V gene, CDR1 is MNHNS and CDR2 is SASEGT. The CDR3 runs 15 residues. V was shortened by 2 bases and J by 4 bases, with 15 bases between the two germline ends. CDR3 protein: CASSELGLLRYEQYF. As DNA, the CDR3 is TGTGCCAGCAGTGAATTAGGTCTCCTGAGGTACGAGCAGTACTTC.

This sequence joins TRBV7-3 and TRBJ2-3; maybe TRBD1 (6 bases). CDR1 is SGHTA, CDR2 FQGTGA, per germline. This CDR3 region has 13 residues. V was shortened by 3 bases and J by 6 bases, with 10 bases between the two germline ends. The CDR3: CASSFKGGDTQYF. The CDR3 bases are TGTGCCAGCAGCTTCAAAGGGGGTGATACGCAGTATTTT.

The rearrangement uses TRBV6-5 and TRBJ1-6, with D unclear. This CDR3 contains 18 residues. The V and J ends lost 0 bases and 0 bases respectively, with 12 bases between them. CDR1 is MNHEY and CDR2 is SVGAGI in the germline V gene. The CDR3 sequence is CASSYSKALGSYNSPLHF. CDR3 nucleotides: TGTGCCAGCAGTTACTCGAAGGCCCTCGGCTCCTATAATTCACCCCTCCACTTT.

In regard to this clonotype: This may be a read error, as it is one base from a much larger clone. The chain carries TRBV20-1 and TRBJ2-7, with TRBD1 as a possible D gene (5 bases). The V end was cut by 6 bases, the J end by 0 bases, with 12 bases between. The CDR3 loop spans 13 amino acids. The germline gives CDR1 DFQATT, CDR2 SNEGSKA (reference sequence). In nucleotides, the CDR3 is TGCAGTGCCGGACACGGGCTCTCCTACGAGCAGTACTTC. This gives the protein CSAGHGLSYEQYF.

This clonotype was recorded at least ten times. V is TRBV6-5 and J is TRBJ1-1; the match to TRBD1 covers 8 bases. V lost 0 bases and J lost 9; bases outside the gene matches: 9. The CDR3 has 15 residues. Germline assignment: CDR1 MNHEY and CDR2 SVGAGI. The CDR3 nucleotides are TGTGCCAGCAGTTACTCGATAGACAGGGGCTTCCAAGCTTTCTTT. It specifies CASSYSIDRGFQAFF.

Comments on this clonotype: This sequence may be a read error, since a much larger clone differs from it by one base. The chain joins TRBV28 to TRBJ2-7; weak D call: TRBD1 (5 bases). The CDR3 totals 14 residues. Looked up from germline, CDR1 is MDHEN and CDR2 is SYDVKM. The V gene lost 7 bases and the J gene lost 2 bases, with 15 bases spanning the gap. The CDR3 coding sequence is TGTGCCAGCATAAGGGGCGCCCCTCCCTACGAGCAGTACTTC. Its protein is CASIRGAPPYEQYF. Complete variable domain (other parts from reference TRBV28 and TRBJ2-7): DVKVTQSSRYLVKRTGEKVFLECVQDMDHENMFWYRQDPGLGLRLIYFSYDVKMKEKGDIPEGYSVSREKKERFSLILESASTNQTSMYLCASIRGAPPYEQYFGPGTRLTVT.

Remarks on this clonotype: Given a much more abundant clone one base away, this may be a read error. The chain employs TRBV29-1 and TRBJ2-4; D possibly uses TRBD1 or TRBD2 (5 bases each). V was cut by 8 bases and J by 3 bases, with 20 bases left in between. Per germline, CDR1 SQVTM and CDR2 ANQGSEA. The CDR3 totals 15 residues. The CDR3 coding sequence is TGCAGCTTTTCACCGGGACCATTAGGCAAAAACATTCAGTACTTC. Translated, it gives CSFSPGPLGKNIQYF.

The sample holds many counts of this clonotype. The chain uses TRBV5-1 and TRBJ1-1; D is unclear. The CDR3 has 14 amino acids. Trimming pared 0 bases from V and 0 bases from J, leaving 6 bases between. CDR1 SGHRS and CDR2 YFSETQ come from the germline V gene. The CDR3 nucleotides are TGCGCCAGCAGCTTGGAGGCTATGAACACTGAAGCTTTCTTT. The encoded protein is CASSLEAMNTEAFF.

The sample holds many counts of this clonotype. The chain recombines TRBV15 with TRBJ1-6; D uncertain. The CDR3 length is 14 residues. Germline CDR1 is LNHNV and CDR2 is YYDKDF (reference sequence). With 0 bases removed from V and 7 bases from J, the gap between germline ends came to 7 bases. This CDR3 is CATSRDEGNSPLHF. The CDR3 DNA follows: TGTGCCACCAGCAGAGATGAGGGAAATTCACCCCTCCACTTT. Full variable domain (outside the CDR3, taken from reference TRBV15 and TRBJ1-6): DAMVIQNPRYQVTQFGKPVTLSCSQTLNHNVMYWYQQKSSQAPKLLFHYYDKDFNNEADTPDNFQSRRPNTSFCFLDIRSPGLGDTAMYLCATSRDEGNSPLHFGNGTRLTVT.

At least ten counts were recorded for this clonotype. The CDR3 loop reads CATSDGSGPYNEQFF. As DNA, the CDR3 is TGTGCCACCAGTGATGGTAGCGGACCCTACAATGAGCAGTTCTTC. The chain links TRBV24-1 to TRBJ2-1; perhaps TRBD2 as D (6 bases). Trimming removed 3 bases at V and 2 bases at J, with 10 bases between. Per germline, CDR1 KGHDR and CDR2 SFDVKD. The CDR3 loop spans 15 amino acids.

This clonotype was picked up many times. The J gene is TRBJ2-1, the V gene TRBV29-1, with 10 bases lining up with TRBD1. This CDR3 is built from 17 residues. Trimming took 2 bases from V and 3 from J; bases not matched to a gene: 10. Germline V gene lookup returns CDR1 SQVTM and CDR2 ANQGSEA. The CDR3 sequence is CSVERDRGRIYYNEQFF. In DNA form, the CDR3 reads TGCAGCGTTGAACGCGACAGGGGGCGTATTTACTACAATGAGCAGTTCTTC.

The chain links TRBV6-5 to TRBJ1-5; no firm D call. The CDR3 has 13 residues. Germline CDR1 MNHEY, CDR2 SVGAGI. V was trimmed by 0 bases and J by 5 bases, leaving 5 bases between them. CDR3 region: CASSYSSYQPQHF. CDR3 nucleotides: TGTGCCAGCAGTTACTCTTCCTATCAGCCCCAGCATTTT.

In this sample, this clonotype turned up many times. The rearrangement joins TRBV5-1 to TRBJ2-3; 16 bases fit TRBD2. Germline loops: CDR1 SGHRS, CDR2 YFSETQ. The CDR3 consists of 16 residues. The ends lost 6 bases at V and 4 bases at J; junction bases unmatched: 5. The CDR3 reads CASTGTSGRAADTQYF. CDR3 DNA: TGCGCCAGCACCGGGACTAGCGGGAGGGCAGCAGATACGCAGTATTTT.